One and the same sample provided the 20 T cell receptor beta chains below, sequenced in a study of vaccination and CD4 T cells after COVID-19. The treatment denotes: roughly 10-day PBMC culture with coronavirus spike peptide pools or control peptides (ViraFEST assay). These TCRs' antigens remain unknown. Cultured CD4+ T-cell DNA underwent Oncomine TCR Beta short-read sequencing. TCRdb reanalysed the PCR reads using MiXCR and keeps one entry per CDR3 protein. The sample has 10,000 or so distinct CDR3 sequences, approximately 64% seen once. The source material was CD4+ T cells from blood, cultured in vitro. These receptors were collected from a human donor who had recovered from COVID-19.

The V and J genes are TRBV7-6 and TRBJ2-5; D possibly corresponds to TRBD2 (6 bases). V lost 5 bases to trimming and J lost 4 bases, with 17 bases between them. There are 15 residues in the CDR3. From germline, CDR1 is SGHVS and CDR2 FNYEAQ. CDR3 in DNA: TGTGCCAGCAGCCCCCCAACGGGGGAGGTAGAGACCCAGTACTTC. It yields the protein CASSPPTGEVETQYF.

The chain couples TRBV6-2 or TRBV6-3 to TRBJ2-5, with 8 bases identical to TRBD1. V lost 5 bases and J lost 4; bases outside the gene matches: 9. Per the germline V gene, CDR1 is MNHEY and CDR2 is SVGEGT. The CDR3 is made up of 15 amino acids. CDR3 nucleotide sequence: TGTGCCAGCAGTCCGCGGACAGGGATGGGAGAGACCCAGTACTTC. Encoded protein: CASSPRTGMGETQYF.

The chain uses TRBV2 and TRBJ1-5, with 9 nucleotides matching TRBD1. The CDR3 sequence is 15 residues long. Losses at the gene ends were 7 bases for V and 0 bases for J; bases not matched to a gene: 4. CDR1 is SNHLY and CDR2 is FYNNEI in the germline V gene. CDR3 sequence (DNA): TGTGCCAGCAAGGGGACAGGGTTTAGCAATCAGCCCCAGCATTTT. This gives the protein CASKGTGFSNQPQHF.

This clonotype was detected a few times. The chain's CDR3 is CASSLLGTGVDYTF. The DNA of the CDR3 is TGCGCCAGCAGCCTTCTCGGGACAGGGGTCGACTACACCTTC. The rearrangement links TRBV5-1 to TRBJ1-2; 10 bases match TRBD1. Germline-derived CDR1 and CDR2 are SGHRS and YFSETQ. Unmatched junction bases numbered 10, after V lost 4 bases and J lost 10 bases. The CDR3 is made up of 14 amino acids.

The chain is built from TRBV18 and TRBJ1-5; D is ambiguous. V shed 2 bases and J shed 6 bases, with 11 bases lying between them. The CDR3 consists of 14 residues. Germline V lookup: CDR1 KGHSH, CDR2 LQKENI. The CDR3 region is CASSPGRESQPQHF. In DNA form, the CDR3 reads TGTGCCAGCTCACCAGGACGGGAAAGTCAGCCCCAGCATTTT.

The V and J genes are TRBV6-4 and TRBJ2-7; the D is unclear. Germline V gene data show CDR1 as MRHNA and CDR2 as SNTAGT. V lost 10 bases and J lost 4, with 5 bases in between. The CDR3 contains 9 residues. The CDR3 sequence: CATKYEQYF. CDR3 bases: TGTGCCACCAAGTACGAGCAGTACTTC.

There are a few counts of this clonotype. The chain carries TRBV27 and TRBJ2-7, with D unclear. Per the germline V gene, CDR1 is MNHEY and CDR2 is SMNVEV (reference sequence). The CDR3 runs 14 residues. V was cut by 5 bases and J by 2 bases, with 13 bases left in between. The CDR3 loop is CASSPPGQPYEQYF. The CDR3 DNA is TGTGCCAGCAGTCCACCGGGCCAGCCCTACGAGCAGTACTTC.

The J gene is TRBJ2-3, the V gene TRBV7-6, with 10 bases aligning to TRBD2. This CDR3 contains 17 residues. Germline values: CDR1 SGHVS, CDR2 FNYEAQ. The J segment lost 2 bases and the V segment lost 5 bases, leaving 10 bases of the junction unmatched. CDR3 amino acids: CASSVSRLAGDTDTQYF. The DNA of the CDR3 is TGTGCCAGCAGCGTTAGCCGACTAGCGGGCGACACAGATACGCAGTATTTT.

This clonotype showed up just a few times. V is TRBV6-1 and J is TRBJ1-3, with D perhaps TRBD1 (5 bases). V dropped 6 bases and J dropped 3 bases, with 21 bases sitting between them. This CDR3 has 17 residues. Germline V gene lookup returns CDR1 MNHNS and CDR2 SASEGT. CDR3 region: CASSTALRGVSGNTIYF. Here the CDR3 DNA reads TGTGCCAGCAGCACCGCGTTGAGGGGAGTAAGTGGAAACACCATATATTTT.

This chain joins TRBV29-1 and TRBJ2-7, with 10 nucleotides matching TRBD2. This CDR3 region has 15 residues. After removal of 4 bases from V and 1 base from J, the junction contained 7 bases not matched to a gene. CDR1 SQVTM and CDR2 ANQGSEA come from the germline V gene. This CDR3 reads CSVGPASGSSYEQYF. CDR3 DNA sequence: TGCAGCGTTGGTCCTGCTAGCGGGAGTTCCTACGAGCAGTACTTC.

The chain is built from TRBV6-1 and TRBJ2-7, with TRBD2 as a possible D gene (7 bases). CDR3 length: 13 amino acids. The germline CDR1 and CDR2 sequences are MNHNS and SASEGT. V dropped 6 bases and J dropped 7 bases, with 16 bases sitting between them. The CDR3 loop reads CASRQNREGEQYF. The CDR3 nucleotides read TGTGCCAGCAGGCAGAACAGGGAGGGGGAGCAGTACTTC.

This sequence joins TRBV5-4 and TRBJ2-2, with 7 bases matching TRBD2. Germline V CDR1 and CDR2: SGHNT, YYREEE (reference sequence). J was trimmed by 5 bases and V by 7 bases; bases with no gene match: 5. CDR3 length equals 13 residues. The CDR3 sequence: CASERGGTGELFF. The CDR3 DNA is TGTGCCAGCGAGCGGGGAGGGACCGGGGAGCTGTTTTTT.

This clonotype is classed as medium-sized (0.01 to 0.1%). The CDR3: CAISATTVNTEAFF. As DNA, the CDR3 is TGTGCCATCAGTGCGACGACCGTGAACACTGAAGCTTTCTTT. The chain joins TRBV10-3 to TRBJ1-1; D is undetermined. Deletions cut 4 bases from V and 0 bases from J, with 9 bases between. The CDR3 length is 14 residues. Per the germline V gene, CDR1 is ENHRY and CDR2 is SYGVKD.

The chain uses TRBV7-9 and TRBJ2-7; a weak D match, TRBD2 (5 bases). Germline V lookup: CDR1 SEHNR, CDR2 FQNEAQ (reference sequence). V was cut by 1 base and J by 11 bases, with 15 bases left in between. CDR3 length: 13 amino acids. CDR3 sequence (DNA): TGTGCCAGCAGCTTAGGAGCGAGGGATCTTAAGTACTTC. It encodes CASSLGARDLKYF. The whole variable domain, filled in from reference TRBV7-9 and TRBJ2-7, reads DTGVSQNPRHKITKRGQNVTFRCDPISEHNRLYWYRQTLGQGPEFLTYFQNEAQLEKSRLLSDRFSAERPKGSFSTLEIQRTEQGDSAMYLCASSLGARDLKYFGPGTRLTVT.

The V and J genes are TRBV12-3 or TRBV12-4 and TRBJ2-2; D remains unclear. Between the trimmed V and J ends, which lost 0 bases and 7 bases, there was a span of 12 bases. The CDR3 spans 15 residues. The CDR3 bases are TGTGCCAGCAGTTTAGCGCAAGGTGGGATCGGGGAGCTGTTTTTT. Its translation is CASSLAQGGIGELFF.

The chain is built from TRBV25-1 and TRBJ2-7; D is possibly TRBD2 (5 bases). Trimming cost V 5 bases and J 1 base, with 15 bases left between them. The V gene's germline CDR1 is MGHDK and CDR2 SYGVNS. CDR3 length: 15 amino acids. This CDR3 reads CASSSSARTSYEQYF. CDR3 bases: TGTGCCAGCAGTAGTTCGGCCAGGACTTCCTACGAGCAGTACTTC.

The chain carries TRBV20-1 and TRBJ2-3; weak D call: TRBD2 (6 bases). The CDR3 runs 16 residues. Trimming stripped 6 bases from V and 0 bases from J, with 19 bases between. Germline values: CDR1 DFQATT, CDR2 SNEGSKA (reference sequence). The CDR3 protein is CSATGVGEDSTDTQYF. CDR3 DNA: TGCAGTGCCACGGGCGTGGGGGAGGATAGCACAGATACGCAGTATTTT.

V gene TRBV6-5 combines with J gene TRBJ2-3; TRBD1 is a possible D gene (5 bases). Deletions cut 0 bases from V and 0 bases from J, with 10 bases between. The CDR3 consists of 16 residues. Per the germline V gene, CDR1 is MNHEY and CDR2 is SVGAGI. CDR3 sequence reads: CASSYSWGGSTDTQYF. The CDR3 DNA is TGTGCCAGCAGTTACTCATGGGGCGGCAGCACAGATACGCAGTATTTT.

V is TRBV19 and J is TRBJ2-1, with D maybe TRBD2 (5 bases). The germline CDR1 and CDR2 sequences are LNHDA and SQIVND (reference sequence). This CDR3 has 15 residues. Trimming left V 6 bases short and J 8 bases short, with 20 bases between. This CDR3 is CASSPSRGPRYEQFF. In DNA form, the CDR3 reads TGTGCCAGTAGCCCTTCGAGAGGGCCTCGGTATGAGCAGTTCTTC.

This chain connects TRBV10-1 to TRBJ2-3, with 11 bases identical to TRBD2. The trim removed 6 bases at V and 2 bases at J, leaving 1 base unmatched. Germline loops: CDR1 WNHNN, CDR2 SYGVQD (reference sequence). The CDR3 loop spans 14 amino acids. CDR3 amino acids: CASRTSGVTDTQYF. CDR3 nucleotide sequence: TGCGCCAGCAGGACTAGCGGGGTCACAGATACGCAGTATTTT.